The 26 T cell receptor beta chains below come from one sample, sequenced in a study of CD8 T cells in ankylosing spondylitis. General study findings and limits: What appeared characteristic of ankylosing spondylitis blood was a TCR beta motif of fewer than ten highly homologous variants.

These receptors' antigens are unknown. Using its own MiXCR run on the 5' RACE reads, TCRdb lists one record per CDR3 protein. The sample includes almost 400,000 distinct CDR3 sequences, approximately 20% of them seen just once. The sample consisted of blood, either unsorted or a sorted T cell fraction (not recorded which). These receptors were collected from a male donor with ankylosing spondylitis.

The CDR3 bases are TGTGCCAGCTCACCTGGGACTAGCGGATTGAATGAGCAGTTCTTC. This translates into CASSPGTSGLNEQFF. The V gene is TRBV18, the J gene TRBJ2-1; 11 nucleotides agree with TRBD2. Per germline, CDR1 KGHSH and CDR2 LQKENI. The CDR3 extends over 15 amino acids. V dropped 3 bases and J dropped 7; count of bases not matched to a gene: 5.

The table lists this clonotype with a few counts. The chain uses TRBV19 and TRBJ1-5; D remains unclear. CDR3 length: 12 amino acids. V lost 6 bases to trimming and J lost 7 bases, with 10 bases between them. CDR1 and CDR2 (germline): LNHDA, SQIVND (reference sequence). The DNA of the CDR3 is TGTGCCAGTAGACAAATGACGCAGCCCCAGCATTTT. Amino acid sequence: CASRQMTQPQHF.

This chain links TRBV28 with TRBJ2-3, with 14 bases that match TRBD2. The J segment lost 2 bases and the V segment lost 7 bases, leaving 11 bases of the junction unmatched. The CDR3 is 18 amino acids. The germline CDR1 and CDR2 sequences are MDHEN and SYDVKM. For the CDR3, the DNA is TGTGCCAGCAATCCTTCCGGGACTAGCGGGAGTTACACAGATACGCAGTATTTT. Its translation: CASNPSGTSGSYTDTQYF.

This clonotype was found a few times. The J gene is TRBJ2-2, the V gene TRBV18, with 8 positions matching TRBD1. This CDR3 has 16 residues. V dropped 2 bases and J dropped 2; count of bases not matched to a gene: 4. Germline lookup yields CDR1 KGHSH and CDR2 LQKENI. CDR3 amino acids: CASSPAQGANTGELFF. Written as DNA, the CDR3 is TGTGCCAGCTCACCAGCCCAGGGGGCCAACACCGGGGAGCTGTTTTTT.

The sample holds a few counts of this clonotype. The chain recombines TRBV5-1 with TRBJ1-6, with D uncertain. The CDR3 has 13 residues. V shed 4 bases and J shed 8 bases, with 10 bases lying between them. Germline loops: CDR1 SGHRS, CDR2 YFSETQ. The CDR3 region is CASSTVTDSPLHF. The DNA for the CDR3 is TGCGCCAGCAGCACCGTGACGGATTCACCCCTCCACTTT.

The V gene is TRBV20-1, the J gene TRBJ1-1; 7 positions match TRBD1. V lost 8 bases, J lost 1 base, and 4 bases stayed unmatched. The germline CDR1 and CDR2 sequences are DFQATT and SNEGSKA (reference sequence). The CDR3 runs to 12 residues. This CDR3 is CSLGQPNTEAFF. The CDR3 DNA is TGCAGTTTGGGACAGCCGAACACTGAAGCTTTCTTT.

This clonotype was detected a few times. V gene TRBV11-2 combines with J gene TRBJ2-7; the match to TRBD1 covers 7 bases. The V gene end was trimmed by 0 bases and the J gene end by 2 bases; junction bases not matched to a gene: 4. Germline V gene lookup returns CDR1 SGHAT and CDR2 FQNNGV. The CDR3 spans 15 residues. Written as DNA, the CDR3 is TGTGCCAGCAGCTTAGACGGGACAGACCCCTACGAGCAGTACTTC. Translating gives CASSLDGTDPYEQYF. Drawing the rest from reference TRBV11-2 and TRBJ2-7, the complete variable domain is EAGVAQSPRYKIIEKRQSVAFWCNPISGHATLYWYQQILGQGPKLLIQFQNNGVVDDSQLPKDRFSAERLKGVDSTLKIQPAKLEDSAVYLCASSLDGTDPYEQYFGPGTRLTVT.

This clonotype was counted only a few times. V gene TRBV18 combines with J gene TRBJ2-1; D remains ambiguous. The CDR3 sequence is 16 residues long. The germline V gene encodes CDR1 KGHSH and CDR2 LQKENI. Trimming cost V 5 bases and J 4 bases, with 18 bases left between them. Here the CDR3 reads CASSSPMDRIYNEQFF. The CDR3 DNA is TGTGCCAGCTCATCCCCGATGGACCGGATATACAATGAGCAGTTCTTC.

This sequence joins TRBV28 and TRBJ1-1; 7 bases match TRBD1. With V trimmed by 5 bases and J by 2 bases, 14 bases remained unmatched. Germline loops: CDR1 MDHEN, CDR2 SYDVKM. CDR3 length: 17 residues. The CDR3 DNA reads TGTGCCAGCAGTCTCTACTCCCCGGGACAGACTAACACTGAAGCTTTCTTT. Translation: CASSLYSPGQTNTEAFF.

The chain is built from TRBV29-1 and TRBJ2-1; perhaps TRBD1 as D (5 bases). The germline V gene has CDR1 SQVTM and CDR2 ANQGSEA. V was trimmed by 7 bases and J by 7 bases, leaving 20 bases between them. The CDR3 totals 14 residues. The CDR3 sequence: CSGLRVPGKNEQFF. The CDR3 bases are TGCAGCGGTCTCAGGGTCCCCGGTAAAAATGAGCAGTTCTTC.

This clonotype was recorded only once. J is TRBJ1-4 and V is TRBV7-2; 9 nucleotides line up with TRBD1. Per germline, CDR1 SGHTA and CDR2 FQGNSA. J gave up 6 bases and V 4 bases, and 3 bases lay outside the gene matches. This CDR3 contains 14 residues. The CDR3 coding sequence is TGTGCCAGCAGCTCCGGGACAGGGTATGAAAAACTGTTTTTT. Its protein is CASSSGTGYEKLFF.

This clonotype turned up a few times. This rearrangement joins TRBV5-1 to TRBJ2-1, with 8 bases that match TRBD1. Germline CDR1 is SGHRS and CDR2 is YFSETQ. The CDR3 extends over 13 amino acids. Trimming took 4 bases from V and 8 from J; bases not matched to a gene: 5. CDR3 nucleotides: TGCGCCAGCAGCCTCCGGACAGGGTATGAGCAGTTCTTC. Protein sequence: CASSLRTGYEQFF.

This clonotype was observed a few times. The chain carries TRBV28 and TRBJ1-2; no definite D call. Germline CDR1 reads MDHEN; CDR2 reads SYDVKM. Deletions cut 1 base from V and 3 bases from J, with 9 bases between. This CDR3 spans 14 amino acids. The CDR3 is CASSLYRPDYGYTF. The CDR3 DNA reads TGTGCCAGCAGTTTATACCGTCCGGACTATGGCTACACCTTC.

This clonotype was observed a few times. The J gene is TRBJ1-3, the V gene TRBV7-3; D unresolved. Germline CDR1 is SGHTA and CDR2 is FQGTGA. The CDR3 spans 13 residues. V shed 0 bases and J shed 4 bases, with 4 bases lying between them. The CDR3 DNA reads as TGTGCCAGCAGCTTAACGCGCGGAAACACCATATATTTT. Translated: CASSLTRGNTIYF.

This clonotype was observed a handful of times. The chain has TRBV12-3 or TRBV12-4 and TRBJ1-6, with no clear D. Between the trimmed V and J ends, which lost 4 bases and 0 bases, there was a span of 16 bases. The CDR3 is 18 amino acids. CDR3 residues: CASSWANPWSSYNSPLHF. CDR3 bases: TGTGCCAGCAGTTGGGCCAACCCCTGGAGCTCCTATAATTCACCCCTCCACTTT.

This clonotype was detected only a few times. The rearrangement uses TRBV5-1 and TRBJ2-1; possible D gene TRBD1, 5 bases. The CDR3 runs to 13 residues. The V end was cut by 4 bases, the J end by 5 bases, with 10 bases between. CDR1 and CDR2 (germline): SGHRS, YFSETQ. CDR3: CASSQGVDNEQFF. In DNA form, the CDR3 reads TGCGCCAGCAGCCAAGGGGTCGACAATGAGCAGTTCTTC.

This clonotype occurred a few times. The gene calls are TRBV30 and TRBJ1-2; the match to TRBD1 covers 8 bases. Losses at the gene ends were 3 bases for V and 7 bases for J; bases not matched to a gene: 7. This CDR3 spans 13 amino acids. CDR1 GTSNPN and CDR2 SVGIG come from the germline V gene (reference sequence). The chain's CDR3 is CAWRIGQGGGYTF. As DNA, the CDR3 is TGTGCCTGGAGGATCGGACAGGGTGGTGGCTACACCTTC.

There are a few counts of this clonotype. This rearrangement joins TRBV5-1 to TRBJ2-2; tentatively, D is TRBD1 (6 bases). This CDR3 has 13 residues. Deletions cut 6 bases from V and 6 bases from J, with 12 bases between. Germline V gives CDR1 SGHRS, CDR2 YFSETQ. Here the CDR3 reads CASTLGGSGELFF. The CDR3 coding sequence is TGCGCCAGCACATTAGGGGGATCCGGGGAGCTGTTTTTT.

The genes are TRBV2 and TRBJ1-1; weak D call: TRBD1 (6 bases). This CDR3 is built from 16 residues. Trimming took 6 bases from V and 2 from J, leaving 19 bases between them. Germline CDR1 and CDR2: SNHLY and FYNNEI. As DNA, the CDR3 is TGTGCCAGCAGAAAATTTGGGGGCACGGAAAACACTGAAGCTTTCTTT. As protein: CASRKFGGTENTEAFF.

This clonotype has ten or more counts. A junction end diverges from the germline sequence, so it may reflect a read error. The genes are TRBV29-1 and TRBJ2-1; 9 positions match TRBD2. The CDR3 covers 17 residues. In germline, CDR1 is SQVTM, CDR2 ANQGSEA. CDR3 sequence (DNA): TGCAGCGTTAAAGACCTGGGACTAGCCGCTTGGAGGAATGAGCAGTTCTTC. Its translation: CSVKDLGLAAWRNEQFF.

The V gene is TRBV9, the J gene TRBJ2-7; the D gene is possibly TRBD1 (6 bases). CDR3 size: 17 residues. V lost 0 bases, J lost 6 bases, and 22 bases lay in between. The germline V gene encodes CDR1 SGDLS and CDR2 YYNGEE. As DNA, the CDR3 is TGTGCCAGCAGCGTAGAGGAAGAGGGGGTAGGGGTCTCCGAGCAGTACTTC. Translation gives CASSVEEEGVGVSEQYF. The variable domain in full, with the rest retrieved from reference TRBV9 and TRBJ2-7, is DSGVTQTPKHLITATGQRVTLRCSPRSGDLSVYWYQQSLDQGLQFLIQYYNGEERAKGNILERFSAQQFPDLHSELNLSSLELGDSALYFCASSVEEEGVGVSEQYFGPGTRLTVT.

This clonotype was counted ten times or more. The genes are TRBV15 and TRBJ2-1, with TRBD2 matching over 9 bases. From germline, CDR1 is LNHNV and CDR2 YYDKDF (reference sequence). This CDR3 contains 16 residues. V was pared by 5 bases and J by 5 bases, with 10 bases of the junction left unmatched. CDR3 region: CATSDNSGSFHNEQFF. CDR3 nucleotide sequence: TGTGCCACCAGCGATAATAGCGGGAGTTTCCACAATGAGCAGTTCTTC.

This chain joins TRBV9 and TRBJ1-1; D is unclear. The CDR3 is 15 amino acids. V was cut by 0 bases and J by 3 bases, with 12 bases left in between. Germline CDR1 reads SGDLS; CDR2 reads YYNGEE. The CDR3 DNA follows: TGTGCCAGCAGCGTAGGTTCCGGGCGGGACACTGAAGCTTTCTTT. Amino acids: CASSVGSGRDTEAFF.

The rearrangement links TRBV28 to TRBJ2-5; TRBD2 agrees at 10 bases. The germline CDR1 and CDR2 sequences are MDHEN and SYDVKM. The CDR3 runs 16 residues. Trimming took 4 bases from V and 5 from J; bases not matched to a gene: 10. The chain's CDR3 is CASSSQLAGRGETQYF. CDR3 nucleotides: TGTGCCAGCAGTTCGCAACTAGCGGGAAGGGGGGAGACCCAGTACTTC. Filled out from reference TRBV28 and TRBJ2-5, the complete variable domain reads DVKVTQSSRYLVKRTGEKVFLECVQDMDHENMFWYRQDPGLGLRLIYFSYDVKMKEKGDIPEGYSVSREKKERFSLILESASTNQTSMYLCASSSQLAGRGETQYFGPGTRLLVL.

The CDR3 here is CSARGLLTLDTGELFF. DNA for the CDR3: TGCAGTGCTAGAGGCCTTCTTACCCTCGACACCGGGGAGCTGTTTTTT. This rearrangement joins TRBV20-1 to TRBJ2-2; D gene uncertain. From germline, CDR1 is DFQATT and CDR2 SNEGSKA (reference sequence). The V end lost 1 base, the J end lost 3 bases, and 15 bases lay between the germline ends. The CDR3 has 16 residues.

This chain connects TRBV11-2 to TRBJ2-3, with D perhaps matching TRBD2 (6 bases). Trimming shortened V by 2 bases and J by 1 base, and 13 bases separated the two germline ends. The CDR3 extends over 16 amino acids. Germline V gene lookup returns CDR1 SGHAT and CDR2 FQNNGV. CDR3 loop: CASSLLGGKGTDTQYF. The CDR3 DNA reads as TGTGCCAGCAGCTTACTAGGCGGGAAGGGCACAGATACGCAGTATTTT.